One and the same sample provided the 26 T cell receptor beta chains below, sequenced in a study of cytomegalovirus exposure and HLA in healthy donors. Researchers ran the PCR with 60 Vbeta and 13 Jbeta primers. Method: immunoSEQ multiplex PCR; TCRdb's copy keeps in-frame clones and lacks some. The table includes roughly 160,000 clones, 82% detected once. Sequencing used PBMCs. These receptors came from a male donor in good health and CMV-seropositive.

The chain couples TRBV9 to TRBJ2-1; 9 bases are shared with TRBD2. The CDR3 covers 20 residues. Germline V gene lookup returns CDR1 SGDLS and CDR2 YYNGEE. Germline trimming cut 0 bases from V and 7 bases from J; bases unmatched to any gene: 20. Here the CDR3 DNA reads TGTGCCAGCAGCGTAGGAACGGGACTAGCCGCGGGAGGTGTGGGGAATGAGCAGTTCTTC. It yields the protein CASSVGTGLAAGGVGNEQFF. Based on the CDR3 plus reference TRBV9 and TRBJ2-1, the full variable domain is DSGVTQTPKHLITATGQRVTLRCSPRSGDLSVYWYQQSLDQGLQFLIQYYNGEERAKGNILERFSAQQFPDLHSELNLSSLELGDSALYFCASSVGTGLAAGGVGNEQFFGPGTRLTVL.

The chain joins TRBV5-4 to TRBJ1-2, with TRBD1 matching over 9 bases. CDR3 length: 15 residues. Germline loops: CDR1 SGHNT, CDR2 YYREEE (reference sequence). The V gene end was trimmed by 0 bases and the J gene end by 5 bases; junction bases not matched to a gene: 5. CDR3 nucleotides: TGTGCCAGCAGCTTGGAGACAGGGGGTAGATATGGCTACACCTTC. Its protein is CASSLETGGRYGYTF. Looking up the rest from reference TRBV5-4 and TRBJ1-2 gives the full variable domain: ETGVTQSPTHLIKTRGQQVTLRCSSQSGHNTVSWYQQALGQGPQFIFQYYREEENGRGNFPPRFSGLQFPNYSSELNVNALELDDSALYLCASSLETGGRYGYTFGSGTRLTVV.

In its sample, this clone was seen a few times. The V and J genes are TRBV11-3 and TRBJ2-7; 7 bases are a match to TRBD1. The V segment lost 4 bases and the J segment 5 bases; nucleotides outside the gene matches: 14. Germline V lookup: CDR1 SGHNT, CDR2 YENEEA. This CDR3 has 16 residues. The CDR3 protein is CASSSYYRGALNEQYF. CDR3 bases: TGTGCCAGCAGCTCGTACTACAGGGGAGCGCTGAACGAGCAGTACTTC.

Remarks on this clone: The junction and the germline gene differ at one end; a read error may be behind it. The rearrangement uses TRBV25-1 and TRBJ2-7, with 10 bases fitting TRBD1. This CDR3 has 12 residues. The germline CDR1 and CDR2 sequences are MGHDK and SYGVNS. The CDR3 sequence is CASSDWTGGGVF. The CDR3 DNA reads as TGTGCCAGCAGTGATTGGACAGGGGGTGGGGTCTTC.

The chain uses TRBV6-6 and TRBJ2-7; the match to TRBD1 covers 10 bases. V trimming: 8 bases; J trimming: 4 bases; junction bases outside the gene matches: 5. The CDR3 has 13 residues. The germline gives CDR1 MNHNY, CDR2 SVGAGI (reference sequence). This CDR3 is CASLRDRGYEQYF. The DNA of the CDR3 is TGTGCCAGCCTTCGGGACAGGGGATACGAGCAGTACTTC.

This chain connects TRBV6-1 to TRBJ1-1; no clear D gene. Germline CDR1 reads MNHNS; CDR2 reads SASEGT. This CDR3 is built from 12 residues. V was clipped by 6 bases and J by 4 bases, with 9 bases between them. CDR3 nucleotides: TGTGCCAGCAGCTTTCCGGGCACTGAAGCTTTCTTT. This sequence encodes CASSFPGTEAFF.

V is TRBV7-6 and J is TRBJ2-7; 8 positions agree with TRBD2. The germline V gene has CDR1 SGHVS and CDR2 FNYEAQ. V was clipped by 8 bases and J by 1 base; unmatched bases: 4. This CDR3 has 13 amino acids. The CDR3 is CASSSGSSYEQYF. The CDR3 DNA reads TGTGCCAGCTCGAGCGGGAGTTCCTACGAGCAGTACTTC.

The V gene is TRBV28, the J gene TRBJ2-3, with unresolved D. V was cut by 5 bases and J by 3 bases, with 18 bases left in between. This CDR3 has 16 residues. Germline-derived CDR1 and CDR2 are MDHEN and SYDVKM. This chain's CDR3 is CASSPFLAGVTDTQYF. The CDR3 nucleotides are TGTGCCAGCAGTCCCTTCCTCGCAGGCGTGACAGATACGCAGTATTTT. The whole variable domain, remainder taken from reference TRBV28 and TRBJ2-3, is DVKVTQSSRYLVKRTGEKVFLECVQDMDHENMFWYRQDPGLGLRLIYFSYDVKMKEKGDIPEGYSVSREKKERFSLILESASTNQTSMYLCASSPFLAGVTDTQYFGPGTRLTVL.

The chain couples TRBV28 to TRBJ2-7; D remains ambiguous. CDR3 size: 13 residues. Germline loops: CDR1 MDHEN, CDR2 SYDVKM. V was pared by 3 bases and J by 2 bases, with 8 bases between. DNA for the CDR3: TGTGCCAGCAGTTTCAGTTTACCCTACGAGCAGTACTTC. Protein: CASSFSLPYEQYF.

This chain links TRBV30 with TRBJ2-3, with 7 nucleotides matching TRBD1. The germline V gene has CDR1 GTSNPN and CDR2 SVGIG (reference sequence). V dropped 1 base and J dropped 1; count of bases not matched to a gene: 8. The CDR3 is made up of 16 amino acids. The CDR3 DNA sequence: TGTGCCTGGAGTGCCCGGGGACAGCCCGGCACAGATACGCAGTATTTT. The encoded protein is CAWSARGQPGTDTQYF. Full variable domain (missing parts from reference TRBV30 and TRBJ2-3): SQTIHQWPATLVQPVGSPLSLECTVEGTSNPNLYWYRQAAGRGLQLLFYSVGIGQISSEVPQNLSASRPQDRQFILSSKKLLLSDSGFYLCAWSARGQPGTDTQYFGPGTRLTVL.

CDR3 sequence (DNA): TGTGCCAGCAGCCAGGAAGCTAACTATGGCTACACCTTC. Amino acids: CASSQEANYGYTF. The chain employs TRBV6-6 and TRBJ1-2; no clear D gene. Germline V gives CDR1 MNHNY, CDR2 SVGAGI (reference sequence). Trimming cost V 6 bases and J 0 bases, with 8 bases left between them. CDR3 length: 13 residues.

The chain employs TRBV28 and TRBJ1-3; 8 bases fit TRBD1. The ends lost 7 bases at V and 1 base at J; junction bases unmatched: 3. The germline V gene encodes CDR1 MDHEN and CDR2 SYDVKM. This CDR3 comprises 14 residues. DNA for the CDR3: TGTGCCAGCATACAGGGGGGATCTGGAAACACCATATATTTT. This gives the protein CASIQGGSGNTIYF.

The genes are TRBV2 and TRBJ2-3; no reliable D call. Per germline, CDR1 SNHLY and CDR2 FYNNEI. Between the trimmed V and J ends, which lost 6 bases and 0 bases, there was a span of 10 bases. The CDR3 spans 14 residues. The CDR3 nucleotides read TGTGCCAGCAGGGCTTCTGCTAGCACAGATACGCAGTATTTT. Translation: CASRASASTDTQYF.

This sequence joins TRBV4-3 and TRBJ2-1; 7 bases are a match to TRBD1. This CDR3 contains 14 residues. Trimming removed 3 bases from V and 12 bases from J; junction bases left unmatched: 11. The germline V gene encodes CDR1 LGHNA and CDR2 YSLEER. The chain's CDR3 is CASSHSPQTGRQFF. In DNA form, the CDR3 reads TGCGCCAGCAGCCACTCTCCCCAGACAGGGCGGCAGTTCTTC.

V and J are TRBV29-1 and TRBJ2-1; tentatively, D is TRBD2 (6 bases). V was clipped by 7 bases and J by 4 bases, with 20 bases between them. CDR1 and CDR2 from the germline V gene are SQVTM and ANQGSEA. The CDR3 has 15 amino acids. The CDR3 is CSAKPRELRYNEQFF. CDR3 DNA: TGCAGCGCCAAGCCCCGGGAGCTTCGGTACAATGAGCAGTTCTTC.

The chain uses TRBV4-1 and TRBJ1-2; 7 bases are a match to TRBD1. The junction had 12 bases not matched to a gene; V was cut back by 6 bases and J by 2 bases. Germline assignment: CDR1 MGHRA and CDR2 YSYEKL. The CDR3 is made up of 16 amino acids. The CDR3 loop is CASSSLSGGGNYGYTF. CDR3 sequence (DNA): TGCGCCAGCAGTTCACTAAGTGGAGGGGGCAACTATGGCTACACCTTC.

The chain couples TRBV10-3 to TRBJ2-7; the match to TRBD2 covers 15 bases. The CDR3 runs to 14 residues. Losses at the gene ends were 6 bases for V and 6 bases for J; bases not matched to a gene: 3. Per germline, CDR1 ENHRY and CDR2 SYGVKD. In nucleotides, the CDR3 is TGTGCCATCAGGGAGGGACTAGCGGGAGGCGAGCAGTACTTC. It encodes CAIREGLAGGEQYF.

This clone has just one count. J is TRBJ1-6 and V is TRBV6-5; the D gene is possibly TRBD1 (6 bases). This CDR3 has 14 amino acids. CDR1 and CDR2 (germline): MNHEY, SVGAGI. V was pared by 2 bases and J by 7 bases, with 9 bases between. CDR3 amino acids: CASSYEGVNSPLHF. CDR3 in DNA: TGTGCCAGCAGTTACGAGGGGGTCAATTCACCCCTCCACTTT.

This clone was found a few times. V is TRBV14 and J is TRBJ2-5, with 7 bases fitting TRBD1. The CDR3 has 15 amino acids. The V and J ends lost 1 base and 3 bases, in that order; junction bases with no gene match: 5. CDR1 is SGHDN and CDR2 is FVKESK in the germline V gene. CDR3 nucleotides: TGTGCCAGCAGCCAAGCCGGGACAGAAAAAGAGACCCAGTACTTC. It is translated as CASSQAGTEKETQYF.

The chain carries TRBV27 and TRBJ2-3; D unclear. Trimming took off 8 bases at V and 5 bases at J, with 8 bases between the two ends. The CDR3 is 11 residues long. In germline, CDR1 is MNHEY, CDR2 SMNVEV (reference sequence). CDR3 bases: TGTGCCAGCGTCAACAGAGATACGCAGTATTTT. Translating gives CASVNRDTQYF.

The chain couples TRBV29-1 to TRBJ1-5, with a possible D match to TRBD1 (6 bases). The length of the CDR3 is 14 residues. V lost 6 bases, J lost 3 bases, and 15 bases lay in between. CDR1 is SQVTM and CDR2 is ANQGSEA in the germline V gene. In DNA, the CDR3 is TGCAGCGTAGCCGCGCAGGGGAACAATCAGCCCCAGCATTTT. Translated: CSVAAQGNNQPQHF.

The chain recombines TRBV7-7 with TRBJ2-2, with 8 bases lining up with TRBD1. V trimming: 7 bases; J trimming: 6 bases; junction bases outside the gene matches: 7. Looked up from germline, CDR1 is SSHAT and CDR2 is FNYEAQ (reference sequence). The CDR3 runs 14 residues. CDR3 sequence (DNA): TGTGCCAGCAACCTCCGGACAGGGTCCGGGGAGCTGTTTTTT. Its protein product is CASNLRTGSGELFF.

The gene calls are TRBV7-9 and TRBJ2-7; D remains unclear. Trimming took off 0 bases at V and 0 bases at J, with 9 bases between the two ends. The CDR3 is 15 amino acids. Germline V gives CDR1 SEHNR, CDR2 FQNEAQ (reference sequence). In nucleotides, the CDR3 is TGTGCCAGCAGCTTAGCACAGCTGAACTCCTACGAGCAGTACTTC. Translating it yields CASSLAQLNSYEQYF.

This clone was detected only a few times. The V gene is TRBV11-2, the J gene TRBJ2-3; D uncertain. V was clipped by 2 bases and J by 0 bases, with 6 bases between them. Germline CDR1 is SGHAT and CDR2 is FQNNGV. The CDR3 is made up of 14 amino acids. The CDR3 loop reads CASSLQTSTDTQYF. Written as DNA, the CDR3 is TGTGCCAGCAGCTTACAGACTAGCACAGATACGCAGTATTTT.

The V call is TRBV14, the J call TRBJ1-2; TRBD1 is a possible D gene (6 bases). CDR1 and CDR2 from the germline V gene are SGHDN and FVKESK. The CDR3 has 13 residues. Trimming left V 0 bases short and J 8 bases short, with 10 bases between. The CDR3: CASSQDWGQGYTF. DNA for the CDR3: TGTGCCAGCAGCCAAGATTGGGGGCAAGGCTACACCTTC.

This rearrangement joins TRBV4-3 to TRBJ1-2; 8 bases line up with TRBD1. V was clipped by 0 bases and J by 7 bases; unmatched bases: 4. The CDR3 extends over 14 amino acids. The germline CDR1 and CDR2 sequences are LGHNA and YSLEER. CDR3: CASSQDRGLGGYTF. CDR3 in DNA: TGCGCCAGCAGCCAAGACAGGGGGCTAGGTGGCTACACCTTC.